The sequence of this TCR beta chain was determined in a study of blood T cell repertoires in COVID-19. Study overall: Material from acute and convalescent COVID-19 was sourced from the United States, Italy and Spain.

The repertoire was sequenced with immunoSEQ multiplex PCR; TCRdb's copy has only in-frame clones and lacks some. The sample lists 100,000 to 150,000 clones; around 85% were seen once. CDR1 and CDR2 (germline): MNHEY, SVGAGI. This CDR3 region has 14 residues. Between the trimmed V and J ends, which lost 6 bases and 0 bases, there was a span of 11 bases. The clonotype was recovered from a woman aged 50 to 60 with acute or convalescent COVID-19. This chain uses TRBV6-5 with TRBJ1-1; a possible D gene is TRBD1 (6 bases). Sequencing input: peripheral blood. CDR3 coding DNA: TGTGCCAGCAGCCACGGACAGCTGAACACTGAAGCTTTCTTT. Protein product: CASSHGQLNTEAFF.